Below, 27 T cell receptor beta chains from the same sample are listed, as sequenced in a study of blood T cells in healthy people across ages. Alongside a J-beta primer mix, a sample-barcoded 5' primer served in a second PCR lasting roughly 6 to 11 cycles. TCRdb reprocessed the 5' RACE reads via MiXCR and lists one record per CDR3 protein. The sample includes 1.5 million to 2 million distinct CDR3 sequences, about 50% of them seen just once. Sequencing was carried out using blood. These receptors were taken from a woman between 40 and 50 years old in good health.

The chain is built from TRBV20-1 and TRBJ2-3, with D perhaps being TRBD1 or TRBD2 (5 bases each). Trimming shortened V by 6 bases and J by 0 bases, and 16 bases separated the two germline ends. The CDR3 length is 15 residues. From germline, CDR1 is DFQATT and CDR2 SNEGSKA (reference sequence). Here the CDR3 reads CSAPPGSFSTDTQYF. CDR3 sequence (DNA): TGCAGTGCCCCCCCAGGGAGCTTCAGCACAGATACGCAGTATTTT.

This clonotype occurred a few times. The chain has TRBV7-6 and TRBJ2-6; no firm D call. With 0 bases removed from V and 0 bases from J, the gap between germline ends came to 6 bases. Germline V gene lookup returns CDR1 SGHVS and CDR2 FNYEAQ. This CDR3 region has 16 residues. Written as DNA, the CDR3 is TGTGCCAGCAGCTTAGCCATAAGCTCTGGGGCCAACGTCCTGACTTTC. Translation gives CASSLAISSGANVLTF.

This clonotype occurred once. The V call is TRBV12-3 or TRBV12-4, the J call TRBJ2-1; 8 nucleotides match TRBD1. This CDR3 spans 15 amino acids. V was pared by 4 bases and J by 3 bases, with 5 bases of the junction left unmatched. CDR3 DNA sequence: TGTGCCAGCAGTTCGACAGGGGAATTCTACAATGAGCAGTTCTTC. Translation: CASSSTGEFYNEQFF.

This chain links TRBV28 with TRBJ2-7; 7 nucleotides match TRBD2. The CDR3 has 15 amino acids. CDR1 and CDR2 (germline): MDHEN, SYDVKM. Trimming took 2 bases from V and 0 from J; bases not matched to a gene: 4. This CDR3 is CASSLRRGISYEQYF. The DNA of the CDR3 is TGTGCCAGCAGTTTAAGGCGGGGGATCTCCTACGAGCAGTACTTC.

The V call is TRBV18, the J call TRBJ1-4, with 7 bases fitting TRBD1. Trimming took 6 bases from V and 7 from J; bases not matched to a gene: 11. The CDR3 spans 15 residues. The germline V gene encodes CDR1 KGHSH and CDR2 LQKENI. DNA for the CDR3: TGTGCCAGCTCGCTATCGACAGGGTTGTCTGAAAAACTGTTTTTT. Translation: CASSLSTGLSEKLFF.

The chain uses TRBV4-3 and TRBJ2-3; D perhaps matches TRBD2 (6 bases). The CDR3 is 16 residues long. Germline V gives CDR1 LGHNA, CDR2 YSLEER. V lost 6 bases and J lost 5, with 21 bases in between. The CDR3 spells CASSRVSGSSKDTQYF. CDR3 DNA: TGCGCCAGCAGTCGTGTTTCCGGGAGTTCGAAAGATACGCAGTATTTT.

This clonotype was found a few times. CDR3 residues: CASRAPPQGETQYF. CDR3 bases: TGTGCCAGCAGGGCCCCTCCTCAGGGAGAGACCCAGTACTTC. The chain is built from TRBV6-2 or TRBV6-3 and TRBJ2-5; D possibly corresponds to TRBD1 (5 bases). CDR1 is MNHEY, CDR2 SVGEGT, per germline. Trimming removed 6 bases at V and 4 bases at J, with 15 bases between. This CDR3 spans 14 amino acids.

The chain couples TRBV5-1 to TRBJ2-4; D gene ambiguous. V was pared by 0 bases and J by 3 bases, with 7 bases between. The CDR3 is made up of 14 amino acids. Germline loops: CDR1 SGHRS, CDR2 YFSETQ. The CDR3 region has the DNA TGCGCCAGCAGCTTGGGACGCGGCAAAAACATTCAGTACTTC. Its protein is CASSLGRGKNIQYF.

V is TRBV7-2 and J is TRBJ2-5; no clear D. V was pared by 5 bases and J by 1 base, with 14 bases between. CDR3 length equals 15 residues. Germline V gene data show CDR1 as SGHTA and CDR2 as FQGNSA. This CDR3 reads CASSLRSLIQETQYF. The CDR3 DNA sequence: TGTGCCAGCAGCCTAAGGTCACTGATCCAAGAGACCCAGTACTTC.

This sequence joins TRBV6-5 and TRBJ1-4; D gene uncertain. Germline CDR1 is MNHEY and CDR2 is SVGAGI. CDR3 length: 16 amino acids. V was clipped by 3 bases and J by 7 bases, with 18 bases between them. The CDR3 loop is CASSYHQRPSGEKLFF. CDR3 DNA sequence: TGTGCCAGCAGTTATCACCAACGGCCCTCAGGTGAAAAACTGTTTTTT.

The V and J genes are TRBV6-5 and TRBJ1-2, with 9 bases identical to TRBD1. The CDR3 extends over 16 amino acids. V trimming: 0 bases; J trimming: 2 bases; junction bases outside the gene matches: 4. Germline V gives CDR1 MNHEY, CDR2 SVGAGI. CDR3 in amino acids: CASSYSTGGWNYGYTF. CDR3 nucleotides: TGTGCCAGCAGTTACTCGACAGGGGGGTGGAACTATGGCTACACCTTC.

The rearrangement links TRBV14 to TRBJ2-1, with TRBD2 identical over 13 bases. The V segment lost 0 bases and the J segment 4 bases; nucleotides outside the gene matches: 6. Germline CDR1 is SGHDN and CDR2 is FVKESK. This CDR3 region has 18 residues. As DNA, the CDR3 is TGTGCCAGCAGCCAAGAATCCCCACTAGCGGGGGGGTACAATGAGCAGTTCTTC. It yields the protein CASSQESPLAGGYNEQFF.

The CDR3 DNA reads as TGTGCCAGTACGGCCAATATTGGGACTAGAGGCGAGCAGTACTTC. Translation gives CASTANIGTRGEQYF. This chain joins TRBV7-2 and TRBJ2-7, with 8 bases matching TRBD2. This CDR3 has 15 amino acids. Germline CDR1 SGHTA, CDR2 FQGNSA. Trimming cost V 9 bases and J 6 bases; bases outside gene matches: 16. The variable domain in full, completed from reference TRBV7-2 and TRBJ2-7, reads GAGVSQSPSNKVTEKGKDVELRCDPISGHTALYWYRQSLGQGLEFLIYFQGNSAPDKSGLPSDRFSAERTGGSVSTLTIQRTQQEDSAVYLCASTANIGTRGEQYFGPGTRLTVT.

For this clonotype: Mismatch with germline at one junction end may stem from a read error. This chain connects TRBV4-1 to TRBJ1-2, with a tentative D call TRBD1 (5 bases). Germline values: CDR1 MGHRA, CDR2 YSYEKL. The CDR3 is made up of 13 amino acids. The chain's CDR3 is CASNQGGGYGYTF. For the CDR3, the DNA is TGTGCCAGCAACCAGGGTGGGGGCTATGGCTACACCTTC.

This clonotype was recorded once. For the CDR3, the DNA is TGTGCCAGCACCTCAAGGCGGGGTAACTATGGCTACACCTTC. Its protein product is CASTSRRGNYGYTF. The chain couples TRBV6-5 to TRBJ1-2; D remains unclear. With 7 bases removed from V and 1 base from J, the gap between germline ends came to 13 bases. This CDR3 comprises 14 residues. The germline CDR1 and CDR2 sequences are MNHEY and SVGAGI.

This clonotype was recorded once. CDR3 sequence: CASGQASMGETQYF. The CDR3 DNA sequence: TGTGCCAGCGGACAGGCGTCGATGGGAGAGACCCAGTACTTC. The chain joins TRBV28 to TRBJ2-5; TRBD1 matches 7 bases. The germline CDR1 and CDR2 sequences are MDHEN and SYDVKM. This CDR3 has 14 amino acids. The V gene end was trimmed by 8 bases and the J gene end by 4 bases; junction bases not matched to a gene: 10.

As for this clonotype: This sequence may be a read error, since a much larger clone differs from it by one base. V gene TRBV5-1 combines with J gene TRBJ2-3; 7 positions match TRBD2. Germline assignment: CDR1 SGHRS and CDR2 YFSETQ. The CDR3 is 14 amino acids. The CDR3 here is CASCLGGKVDTQYF. In DNA form, the CDR3 reads TGCGCCAGCTGCTTGGGGGGGAAGGTGGATACGCAGTATTTT.

This rearrangement joins TRBV20-1 to TRBJ1-5; 8 bases align to TRBD1. The CDR3 runs 15 residues. The V gene end was trimmed by 4 bases and the J gene end by 2 bases; junction bases not matched to a gene: 7. Germline loops: CDR1 DFQATT, CDR2 SNEGSKA (reference sequence). The CDR3 DNA is TGCAGTGCTACCCCAGGGGGCTTAGGCAATCAGCCCCAGCATTTT. This sequence encodes CSATPGGLGNQPQHF.

V gene TRBV2 combines with J gene TRBJ1-1, with 7 bases fitting TRBD1. The V gene's germline CDR1 is SNHLY and CDR2 FYNNEI. The V gene end was trimmed by 6 bases and the J gene end by 4 bases; junction bases not matched to a gene: 14. The CDR3 length is 16 residues. The CDR3 bases are TGTGCCAGCAGAGACAGGGTTGGTGGGGCCAGCACTGAAGCTTTCTTT. Amino acids: CASRDRVGGASTEAFF.

This chain joins TRBV2 and TRBJ2-7; TRBD1 agrees at 7 bases. In germline, CDR1 is SNHLY, CDR2 FYNNEI. With 6 bases clipped from V and 7 bases from J, the junction kept 21 bases outside the gene matches. The CDR3 covers 17 residues. CDR3 coding DNA: TGTGCCAGCAGATACCAGGACAGGCCACCCCATAACGGTGAGCAGTACTTC. Translation gives CASRYQDRPPHNGEQYF.

The rearrangement uses TRBV4-1 and TRBJ1-1; 7 bases align to TRBD1. The CDR3 has 15 residues. With V trimmed by 2 bases and J by 1 base, 4 bases remained unmatched. Germline CDR1 reads MGHRA; CDR2 reads YSYEKL. The CDR3 loop reads CASSQPRTGNTEAFF. The CDR3 nucleotides read TGCGCCAGCAGCCAACCTAGGACAGGGAACACTGAAGCTTTCTTT.

This clonotype was detected only once. The J gene is TRBJ2-6, the V gene TRBV5-6; D possibly corresponds to TRBD1 (6 bases). Germline values: CDR1 SGHDT, CDR2 YYEEEE. CDR3 length: 19 residues. Trimming shortened V by 6 bases and J by 0 bases, and 22 bases separated the two germline ends. Here the CDR3 DNA reads TGTGCCAGCACTACTCGGTGGGCAGGGGTGATCTCTGGGGCCAACGTCCTGACTTTC. It is translated as CASTTRWAGVISGANVLTF.

The chain links TRBV5-1 to TRBJ1-2; no clear D gene. Germline values: CDR1 SGHRS, CDR2 YFSETQ. V shed 6 bases and J shed 8 bases, with 14 bases lying between them. The CDR3 is 12 residues long. The CDR3 reads CASIFTFQGYTF. In nucleotides, the CDR3 is TGCGCCAGCATTTTCACTTTTCAGGGCTACACCTTC.

In this sample, this clonotype turned up a few times. V usage is TRBV7-9 and J usage is TRBJ2-7; 10 nucleotides line up with TRBD1. V lost 5 bases, J lost 1 base, and 8 bases stayed unmatched. CDR1 SEHNR and CDR2 FQNEAQ come from the germline V gene (reference sequence). The CDR3 spans 16 residues. The CDR3 nucleotides are TGTGCCAGCAGCCATCCTTGGGACAGGGGTTCCTACGAGCAGTACTTC. It is translated as CASSHPWDRGSYEQYF. The full variable domain, with the rest looked up from reference TRBV7-9 and TRBJ2-7, is DTGVSQNPRHKITKRGQNVTFRCDPISEHNRLYWYRQTLGQGPEFLTYFQNEAQLEKSRLLSDRFSAERPKGSFSTLEIQRTEQGDSAMYLCASSHPWDRGSYEQYFGPGTRLTVT.

This chain links TRBV12-3 or TRBV12-4 with TRBJ1-2; D not resolved. The CDR3 extends over 15 amino acids. The V end lost 4 bases, the J end lost 0 bases, and 12 bases lay between the germline ends. CDR3 loop: CASSYEAPSNYGYTF. The CDR3 DNA reads TGTGCCAGCAGTTACGAGGCCCCGTCTAACTATGGCTACACCTTC.

This clonotype was recorded a few times. The V gene is TRBV2, the J gene TRBJ1-1; the D is unclear. CDR3 length: 14 amino acids. V shed 3 bases and J shed 0 bases, with 8 bases lying between them. Germline loops: CDR1 SNHLY, CDR2 FYNNEI. The CDR3 coding sequence is TGTGCCAGCAGTGATAGGAACATGAACACTGAAGCTTTCTTT. Its protein product is CASSDRNMNTEAFF.

The chain has TRBV27 and TRBJ1-6; the D is unclear. Trimming shortened V by 8 bases and J by 7 bases, and 15 bases separated the two germline ends. The CDR3 runs 14 residues. Germline V gives CDR1 MNHEY, CDR2 SMNVEV (reference sequence). The CDR3 loop is CASHLGVLNSPLHF. The CDR3 DNA is TGTGCCAGCCATCTCGGGGTTCTAAATTCACCCCTCCACTTT.